The following is a TCR beta chain sequence with its context. Its matching antigen is unknown. The data originate from a study of OX40 agonist ivuxolimab in advanced cancers. Study-level information: Ivuxolimab, an agonistic anti-OX40 (CD134) antibody, was given to patients. Two cutaneous melanoma patients and one hepatocellular carcinoma patient, three in all, had partial responses.

TCRdb's table, derived via immunoSEQ multiplex PCR, lists solely in-frame clones and lacks some. The data show 22,000 or so clones, with roughly nine tenths seen just once and 29% held by the top ten. Whole-study results and caveats: Partial responders at 0.1-3.0 mg/kg had among the lowest clonal expansion. What antigens the expanded peripheral T cells recognized was never established.

Germline-derived CDR1 and CDR2 are SGHNT and YYREEE (reference sequence). The CDR3 loop spans 15 amino acids. The V segment lost 0 bases and the J segment 7 bases; nucleotides outside the gene matches: 10. Sample: CD4+ or CD8+ T cells sorted from blood, taken in a trial of the OX40 agonist ivuxolimab. This TCR was sampled from an adult with an advanced solid tumor such as melanoma, head and neck, liver or kidney cancer. This chain uses TRBV5-4 with TRBJ2-7, with 7 positions matching TRBD2. In DNA, the CDR3 is TGTGCCAGCAGCTTGGTTCTAGCGGACCTGCTTGAGCAGTACTTC. Its translation: CASSLVLADLLEQYF.